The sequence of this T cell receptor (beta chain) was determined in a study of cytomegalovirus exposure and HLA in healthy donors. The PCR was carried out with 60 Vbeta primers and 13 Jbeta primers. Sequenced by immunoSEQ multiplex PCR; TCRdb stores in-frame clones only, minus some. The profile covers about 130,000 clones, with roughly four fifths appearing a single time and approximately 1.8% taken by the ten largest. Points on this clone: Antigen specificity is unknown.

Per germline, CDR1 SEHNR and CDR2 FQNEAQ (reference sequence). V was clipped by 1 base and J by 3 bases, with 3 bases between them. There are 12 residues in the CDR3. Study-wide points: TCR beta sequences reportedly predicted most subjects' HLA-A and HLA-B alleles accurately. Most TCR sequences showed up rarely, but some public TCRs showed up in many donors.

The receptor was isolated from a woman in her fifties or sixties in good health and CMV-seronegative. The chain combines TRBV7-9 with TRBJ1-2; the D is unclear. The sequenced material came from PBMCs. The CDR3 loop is CASSLGDYGYTF. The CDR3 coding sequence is TGTGCCAGCAGCTTAGGAGACTATGGCTACACCTTC.